This TCR beta chain is from a study of cytomegalovirus exposure and HLA in healthy donors. Overall study findings and caveats: Rare TCR sequences dominated, though some public TCRs recurred in many donors.

V was trimmed by 6 bases and J by 0 bases, leaving 15 bases between them. This CDR3 spans 15 amino acids. Germline-derived CDR1 and CDR2 are SGHRS and YFSETQ. This clone occurred once. Antigen: not known. Whereas donors were nominally healthy upon sampling, unrecorded immune exposures were probable. Researchers ran the PCR with 60 Vbeta and 13 Jbeta primers. Assay: immunoSEQ multiplex PCR; the TCRdb copy retains only in-frame clones and omits some. The table has 250,000 to 350,000 clones, under 80% seen once; the top ten hold approximately 2.3%. Sequencing input: PBMCs. This chain connects TRBV5-1 to TRBJ1-1; D perhaps matches TRBD1 (5 bases). The TCR sequence derives from a female donor in good health and CMV-seronegative. The CDR3 sequence: CASTLEGPVNTEAFF. The CDR3 DNA follows: TGCGCCAGCACCCTGGAGGGGCCGGTGAACACTGAAGCTTTCTTT.